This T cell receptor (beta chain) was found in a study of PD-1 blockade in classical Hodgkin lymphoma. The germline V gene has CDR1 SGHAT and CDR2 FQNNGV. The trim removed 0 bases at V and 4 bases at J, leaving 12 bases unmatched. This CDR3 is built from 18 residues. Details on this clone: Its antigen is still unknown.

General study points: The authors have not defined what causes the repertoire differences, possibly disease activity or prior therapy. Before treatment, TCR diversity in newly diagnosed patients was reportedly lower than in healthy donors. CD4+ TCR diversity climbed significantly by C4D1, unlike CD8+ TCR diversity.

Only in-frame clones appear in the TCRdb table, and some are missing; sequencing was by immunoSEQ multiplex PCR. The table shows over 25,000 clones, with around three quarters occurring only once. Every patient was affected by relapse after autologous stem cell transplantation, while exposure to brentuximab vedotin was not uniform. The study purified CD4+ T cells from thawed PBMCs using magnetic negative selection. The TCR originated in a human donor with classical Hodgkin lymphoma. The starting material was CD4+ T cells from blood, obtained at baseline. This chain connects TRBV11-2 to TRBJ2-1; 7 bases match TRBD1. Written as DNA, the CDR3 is TGTGCCAGCAGCTTAGATTGGGGCCGGGACAGCCTTTACAATGAGCAGTTCTTC. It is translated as CASSLDWGRDSLYNEQFF. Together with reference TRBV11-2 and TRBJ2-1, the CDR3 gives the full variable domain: EAGVAQSPRYKIIEKRQSVAFWCNPISGHATLYWYQQILGQGPKLLIQFQNNGVVDDSQLPKDRFSAERLKGVDSTLKIQPAKLEDSAVYLCASSLDWGRDSLYNEQFFGPGTRLTVL.